Below, 2 T cell receptor beta chains from the same sample are listed, as sequenced in a study of cytomegalovirus exposure and HLA in healthy donors. Primers included in the PCR were 60 Vbeta and 13 Jbeta primers. Measured with immunoSEQ multiplex PCR; TCRdb has only the in-frame clones, and not every one. The table lists about 130,000 clones, about four fifths of them singletons. Sequencing was done on a sample of PBMCs. The receptor set was obtained from a man aged 25 to 40 in good health and CMV-seronegative.

A few counts support this clone. The J gene is TRBJ1-6, the V gene TRBV7-8, with no clear D. V was trimmed by 3 bases and J by 5 bases, leaving 14 bases between them. The CDR3 totals 16 residues. Germline-derived CDR1 and CDR2 are SGHVS and FQNEAQ. The CDR3 DNA follows: TGTGCCAGCAGCTTGTCCTCAGGTCTGGATAATTCACCCCTCCACTTT. Translating it yields CASSLSSGLDNSPLHF. Supplemented by reference TRBV7-8 and TRBJ1-6, the full variable domain reads GAGVSQSPRYKVAKRGQDVALRCDPISGHVSLFWYQQALGQGPEFLTYFQNEAQLDKSGLPSDRFFAERPEGSVSTLKIQRTQQEDSAVYLCASSLSSGLDNSPLHFGNGTRLTVT.

The V call is TRBV28, the J call TRBJ2-7, with TRBD1 matching 9 bases. After removal of 3 bases from V and 4 bases from J, the junction contained 10 bases not matched to a gene. The CDR3 is 16 residues long. From germline, CDR1 is MDHEN and CDR2 SYDVKM. CDR3 nucleotides: TGTGCCAGCAGTTTCGGTTGGGACAGGGTTCGGTACGAGCAGTACTTC. It specifies CASSFGWDRVRYEQYF.